This TCR beta chain was observed in a study of Graves' ophthalmopathy and Graves' hyperthyroidism. RNA transcripts served as template for amplifying TCR beta CDR3 sequences. Investigators did first-round RT-PCR with HTBI primers, then second-round multiplex PCR. TCRdb re-called the multiplex PCR reads through MiXCR, storing one row per CDR3 protein. The sample records around 1,200,000 distinct CDR3 sequences, about two fifths being singletons. The hyperthyroidism patients, aged 18 to 65, had been newly diagnosed, with under 2 months' duration. None of the included patients had other autoimmune diseases, uncontrolled infections, pregnancy or lactation, as these led to exclusion. Clinicians diagnosed using symptoms, serum thyroxine, TRAb, thyroid ultrasound and orbital computed tomography. With respect to this clonotype: Compared with germline, one end of the junction differs, possibly owing to a read error.

This TCR was recovered from an adult man with Graves' hyperthyroidism. The sequenced sample consisted of peripheral blood or thyroid tissue (not recorded which).

In nucleotides, the CDR3 is TGTGCCAGCAGTCCCTCGGGCCAAGCCTACGAGCAGTACTTC. This translates into CASSPSGQAYEQYF. The chain carries TRBV10-3 and TRBJ2-7; D remains unclear. The CDR3 loop spans 14 amino acids. Germline-derived CDR1 and CDR2 are ENHRY and SYGVKD.